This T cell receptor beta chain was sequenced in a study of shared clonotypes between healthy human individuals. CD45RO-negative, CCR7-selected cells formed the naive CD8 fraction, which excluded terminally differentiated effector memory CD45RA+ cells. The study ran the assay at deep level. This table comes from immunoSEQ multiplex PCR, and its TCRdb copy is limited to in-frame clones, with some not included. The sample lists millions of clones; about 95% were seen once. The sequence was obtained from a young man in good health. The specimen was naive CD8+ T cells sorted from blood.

CDR3 DNA: TGCGCCAGCAGCATGGGACTAGCGGGTTACCAAGAGACCCAGTACTTC. It is translated as CASSMGLAGYQETQYF. The chain carries TRBV5-1 and TRBJ2-5; 12 bases are shared with TRBD2. The CDR3 has 16 residues. From germline, CDR1 is SGHRS and CDR2 YFSETQ. The V and J ends lost 4 bases and 0 bases, in that order; junction bases with no gene match: 4.